Following are 27 T cell receptor beta chains from one sample sequenced in a study of regulatory T cells in long-lasting Graves disease. This sample's time point: persistent/refractory GD, antithyroid drugs over 5 years with positive TRAb. There was RNA extracted from PBMCs, and the TCR library was made from it. Sequencing libraries for TCR beta were prepared with iRepertoire HTBI primers and Arm-PCR of CDR3 regions. TCRdb processed the multiplex PCR reads anew with MiXCR; each CDR3 protein has one entry. The table has roughly 490,000 distinct CDR3 sequences, 20% to 25% seen once. The sample was peripheral blood mononuclear cells (PBMCs), taken when the disease was refractory, from a patient treated with antithyroid drugs. The receptors were gathered from a female donor with Graves disease.

At least ten counts were recorded for this clonotype. This chain links TRBV7-2 with TRBJ1-6; D possibly corresponds to TRBD1 (5 bases). This CDR3 contains 17 residues. V lost 1 base, J lost 9 bases, and 19 bases lay in between. The V gene's germline CDR1 is SGHTA and CDR2 FQGNSA. CDR3 DNA sequence: TGTGCCAGCAGCTTAGTTATAGGGGACCTTGGAAGTTCACCCCTCCACTTT. Translation gives CASSLVIGDLGSSPLHF.

This clonotype showed up just a few times. The rearrangement joins TRBV7-2 to TRBJ2-3, with TRBD2 matching 11 bases. Germline CDR1 reads SGHTA; CDR2 reads FQGNSA. This CDR3 comprises 16 residues. The J segment lost 2 bases and the V segment lost 4 bases, leaving 5 bases of the junction unmatched. The CDR3 DNA reads as TGTGCCAGCAGCTCCGGACTAGCGGGCGACACAGATACGCAGTATTTT. Protein: CASSSGLAGDTDTQYF.

At least ten counts were recorded for this clonotype. The rearrangement links TRBV3-1 to TRBJ1-2, with D hard to call. The CDR3 covers 12 residues. Trimming took off 4 bases at V and 5 bases at J, with 8 bases between the two ends. Germline V gives CDR1 LGHDT, CDR2 YNNKEL (reference sequence). The CDR3 protein is CASSPNTYGYTF. The CDR3 nucleotides are TGTGCCAGCAGCCCTAACACTTATGGCTACACCTTC.

This clonotype was counted between two and nine times. The chain couples TRBV7-8 to TRBJ1-1, with a possible D match to TRBD1 (5 bases). The CDR3 is made up of 15 amino acids. CDR1 is SGHVS, CDR2 FQNEAQ, per germline. V gave up 5 bases and J gave up 8 bases, with 21 bases separating them. CDR3 in DNA: TGTGCCAGCAGCCGCTGGGACCTCCCGACTGCCGAAGCTTTCTTT. The encoded protein is CASSRWDLPTAEAFF.

The CDR3 DNA is TGCGCCAGCAGCCGTGAAATTATGACTGCTCCGAACAGGGGAGCTTTCTTT. Translating gives CASSREIMTAPNRGAFF. The chain combines TRBV4-1 with TRBJ1-1, with 7 nucleotides matching TRBD1. J lost 10 bases, V lost 4 bases, and 21 bases had no gene match. The CDR3 is made up of 17 amino acids. Germline assignment: CDR1 MGHRA and CDR2 YSYEKL.

This clonotype was counted ten times or more. This chain joins TRBV7-2 and TRBJ2-7, with 9 bases lining up with TRBD1. Germline-derived CDR1 and CDR2 are SGHTA and FQGNSA. J lost 2 bases, V lost 5 bases, and 10 bases had no gene match. The length of the CDR3 is 16 residues. CDR3: CASSQAGTGIPYEQYF. The CDR3 region has the DNA TGTGCCAGCAGCCAGGCCGGGACAGGGATTCCCTACGAGCAGTACTTC.

This clonotype was seen only a few times. The gene calls are TRBV20-1 and TRBJ2-1, with a possible D match to TRBD1 (5 bases). Trimming left V 7 bases short and J 4 bases short, with 23 bases between. In germline, CDR1 is DFQATT, CDR2 SNEGSKA (reference sequence). The CDR3 length is 16 residues. CDR3 sequence: CSVRKVGARGYNEQFF. For the CDR3, the DNA is TGCAGTGTTAGGAAGGTCGGTGCAAGGGGATACAATGAGCAGTTCTTC.

The sample holds many counts of this clonotype. The CDR3 loop reads CASSKDRGRETQYF. DNA of the CDR3: TGTGCCAGCAGCAAGGACAGGGGGCGCGAGACCCAGTACTTC. The rearrangement links TRBV13 to TRBJ2-5; 11 bases are a match to TRBD1. CDR3 length: 14 amino acids. Germline V gives CDR1 PRHDT, CDR2 FYEKMQ (reference sequence). The V gene end was trimmed by 5 bases and the J gene end by 5 bases; junction bases not matched to a gene: 4. The full variable domain, completed using reference TRBV13 and TRBJ2-5, is AAGVIQSPRHLIKEKRETATLKCYPIPRHDTVYWYQQGPGQDPQFLISFYEKMQSDKGSIPDRFSAQQFSDYHSELNMSSLELGDSALYFCASSKDRGRETQYFGPGTRLLVL.

This chain connects TRBV4-3 to TRBJ1-2; D unresolved. This CDR3 has 14 amino acids. Germline lookup yields CDR1 LGHNA and CDR2 YSLEER. V lost 1 base, J lost 3 bases, and 9 bases lay in between. CDR3 in DNA: TGCGCCAGCAGCCAAGGGATAGTAGACTATGGCTACACCTTC. Protein product: CASSQGIVDYGYTF.

The chain recombines TRBV5-1 with TRBJ2-5; 12 nucleotides match TRBD2. Germline CDR1 is SGHRS and CDR2 is YFSETQ. The junction had 5 bases not matched to a gene; V was cut back by 6 bases and J by 2 bases. CDR3 length equals 15 residues. The CDR3 loop reads CASNLAGGLQETQYF. CDR3 DNA: TGCGCCAGCAACCTAGCGGGGGGGCTACAAGAGACCCAGTACTTC.

The chain has TRBV29-1 and TRBJ1-2, with D possibly matching TRBD1 (6 bases). This CDR3 comprises 15 residues. The V and J ends lost 8 bases and 3 bases respectively, with 22 bases between them. CDR1 is SQVTM, CDR2 ANQGSEA, per germline. CDR3 loop: CSLSQGLGGDYGYTF. The CDR3 coding sequence is TGCAGCCTCTCCCAGGGATTGGGGGGCGACTATGGCTACACCTTC.

This clonotype has at least ten counts. The rearrangement joins TRBV7-2 to TRBJ2-5; D perhaps matches TRBD1 (6 bases). Trimming cost V 5 bases and J 5 bases, with 18 bases left between them. Germline V gene sequence: CDR1 SGHTA, CDR2 FQGNSA. CDR3 length: 15 amino acids. The DNA of the CDR3 is TGTGCCAGCAGCACCGGGGACAACTCACGGGAGACCCAGTACTTC. Translation: CASSTGDNSRETQYF.

This clonotype has a count of ten or more. The chain recombines TRBV28 with TRBJ2-2; D is possibly TRBD1 or TRBD2 (5 bases each). This CDR3 is built from 16 residues. Between the trimmed V and J ends, which lost 6 bases and 1 base, there was a span of 15 bases. Per germline, CDR1 MDHEN and CDR2 SYDVKM. DNA of the CDR3: TGTGCCAGCAGCCCACCGGGACCGCTGAACACCGGGGAGCTGTTTTTT. Encoded protein: CASSPPGPLNTGELFF.

V gene TRBV4-3 combines with J gene TRBJ1-3; 7 positions agree with TRBD1. The CDR3 is 17 residues long. Germline CDR1 LGHNA, CDR2 YSLEER. V lost 3 bases, J lost 9 bases, and 17 bases stayed unmatched. The CDR3 DNA follows: TGCGCCAGCAGCCAGGACCTCACAGGGGCCGTTGGGGGCACCATATATTTT. This gives the protein CASSQDLTGAVGGTIYF.

This clonotype was seen at least ten times. The V call is TRBV18, the J call TRBJ1-1; D gene ambiguous. CDR1 is KGHSH and CDR2 is LQKENI in the germline V gene. The germline V and J ends were trimmed by 8 bases and 1 base, with 11 bases remaining between them. The CDR3 spans 13 residues. The CDR3 bases are TGTGCCAGCAGCCCGGTAGAGAACACTGAAGCTTTCTTT. The encoded protein is CASSPVENTEAFF.

This clonotype was seen only a few times. DNA for the CDR3: TGTGCCAGCAGCGTAGGAGCGACGAACACCGGGGAGCTGTTTTTT. Translating gives CASSVGATNTGELFF. The chain combines TRBV9 with TRBJ2-2, with D unresolved. V lost 0 bases to trimming and J lost 0 bases, with 6 bases between them. Germline V CDR1 and CDR2: SGDLS, YYNGEE. CDR3 length: 15 amino acids.

This clonotype was counted between two and nine times. J is TRBJ1-2 and V is TRBV20-1; D is undetermined. This CDR3 has 15 amino acids. Germline loops: CDR1 DFQATT, CDR2 SNEGSKA (reference sequence). The ends were cut back, 3 bases at V and 2 bases at J, with 16 bases in the middle. CDR3 in amino acids: CSASLTAIRNYGYTF. For the CDR3, the DNA is TGCAGTGCTAGTTTGACTGCCATCCGGAACTATGGCTACACCTTC.

This clonotype was counted a few times. This sequence joins TRBV7-2 and TRBJ1-1; D not resolved. Germline-derived CDR1 and CDR2 are SGHTA and FQGNSA. V was shortened by 1 base and J by 1 base, with 10 bases between the two germline ends. The CDR3 totals 15 residues. DNA of the CDR3: TGTGCCAGCAGCTTAGGTACCGTTACGAACACTGAAGCTTTCTTT. Translated: CASSLGTVTNTEAFF.

This clonotype was detected a few times. The CDR3 DNA reads TGTGCCAGCAGTGACTGTTTGGAGGCTAGCAATCAGCCCCAGCATTTT. Translated: CASSDCLEASNQPQHF. V and J are TRBV25-1 and TRBJ1-5; no definite D call. CDR3 length: 16 residues. With 3 bases removed from V and 0 bases from J, the gap between germline ends came to 12 bases. CDR1 MGHDK and CDR2 SYGVNS come from the germline V gene.

At least ten counts were recorded for this clonotype. The V gene is TRBV6-1, the J gene TRBJ2-7; D remains ambiguous. The CDR3 loop spans 14 amino acids. Germline-derived CDR1 and CDR2 are MNHNS and SASEGT. V lost 6 bases and J 3 bases, leaving 15 bases between the germline ends. The CDR3 DNA follows: TGTGCCAGCAGGGGTCTTGAAGGGCGCTACGAGCAGTACTTC. Protein: CASRGLEGRYEQYF.

Ten or more counts support this clonotype. The CDR3 spells CASSLRWRDQPQHF. CDR3 DNA: TGTGCCAGCAGTTTAAGGTGGCGGGATCAGCCCCAGCATTTT. The rearrangement joins TRBV27 to TRBJ1-5; D call uncertain. V gave up 2 bases and J gave up 5 bases, with 10 bases separating them. CDR1 is MNHEY, CDR2 SMNVEV, per germline (reference sequence). This CDR3 is 14 amino acids long.

The DNA of the CDR3 is TGTGCCAGTAGTATGGCCCCTTCAGGGGGTCGGGATCAGCCCCAGCATTTT. This translates into CASSMAPSGGRDQPQHF. The chain joins TRBV19 to TRBJ1-5; 7 bases are shared with TRBD1. CDR1 is LNHDA and CDR2 is SQIVND in the germline V gene (reference sequence). The CDR3 has 17 amino acids. V shed 3 bases and J 5 bases; nucleotides not matched to a gene: 13.

Ten or more counts support this clonotype. This chain uses TRBV20-1 with TRBJ1-5; a possible D gene is TRBD1 (6 bases). Germline CDR1 and CDR2: DFQATT and SNEGSKA (reference sequence). Trimming stripped 5 bases from V and 3 bases from J, with 20 bases between. This CDR3 is 16 amino acids long. In nucleotides, the CDR3 is TGCAGTGCTGTCCGAGGTGGGGGGGCAGACAATCAGCCCCAGCATTTT. Translation gives CSAVRGGGADNQPQHF.

The table lists this clonotype with many counts. V gene TRBV25-1 combines with J gene TRBJ1-2; 7 positions match TRBD1. The CDR3 runs 15 residues. Germline V gives CDR1 MGHDK, CDR2 SYGVNS. V was clipped by 4 bases and J by 3 bases; unmatched bases: 8. The CDR3 DNA reads as TGTGCCAGCAGTGCCCCGGGACAGCAGTACTATGGCTACACCTTC. As protein: CASSAPGQQYYGYTF.

This clonotype has ten or more counts. This chain links TRBV27 with TRBJ2-5; TRBD1 might be the D (6 bases). Germline V gives CDR1 MNHEY, CDR2 SMNVEV (reference sequence). This CDR3 is 12 amino acids long. Between the trimmed V and J ends, which lost 7 bases and 5 bases, there was a span of 11 bases. The CDR3, as DNA: TGTGCCAGCATGGGGGCCAGGGAGACCCAGTACTTC. Translating gives CASMGARETQYF.

The rearrangement links TRBV30 to TRBJ1-1; D call uncertain. Germline V lookup: CDR1 GTSNPN, CDR2 SVGIG (reference sequence). CDR3 length equals 11 residues. V shed 1 base and J shed 5 bases, with 5 bases lying between them. The CDR3, as DNA: TGTGCCTGGAGTGAAAGTACTGAAGCTTTCTTT. This codes for CAWSESTEAFF.

This clonotype was detected a few times. CDR3 DNA sequence: TGCAGTGCTAGATCCCCTCTCTTAATGGCGGGGGGGACTGAAGCTTTCTTT. Translation gives CSARSPLLMAGGTEAFF. The chain has TRBV20-1 and TRBJ1-1; maybe TRBD1 (5 bases). V shed 2 bases and J shed 5 bases, with 24 bases lying between them. The CDR3 runs 17 residues. Per germline, CDR1 DFQATT and CDR2 SNEGSKA (reference sequence).